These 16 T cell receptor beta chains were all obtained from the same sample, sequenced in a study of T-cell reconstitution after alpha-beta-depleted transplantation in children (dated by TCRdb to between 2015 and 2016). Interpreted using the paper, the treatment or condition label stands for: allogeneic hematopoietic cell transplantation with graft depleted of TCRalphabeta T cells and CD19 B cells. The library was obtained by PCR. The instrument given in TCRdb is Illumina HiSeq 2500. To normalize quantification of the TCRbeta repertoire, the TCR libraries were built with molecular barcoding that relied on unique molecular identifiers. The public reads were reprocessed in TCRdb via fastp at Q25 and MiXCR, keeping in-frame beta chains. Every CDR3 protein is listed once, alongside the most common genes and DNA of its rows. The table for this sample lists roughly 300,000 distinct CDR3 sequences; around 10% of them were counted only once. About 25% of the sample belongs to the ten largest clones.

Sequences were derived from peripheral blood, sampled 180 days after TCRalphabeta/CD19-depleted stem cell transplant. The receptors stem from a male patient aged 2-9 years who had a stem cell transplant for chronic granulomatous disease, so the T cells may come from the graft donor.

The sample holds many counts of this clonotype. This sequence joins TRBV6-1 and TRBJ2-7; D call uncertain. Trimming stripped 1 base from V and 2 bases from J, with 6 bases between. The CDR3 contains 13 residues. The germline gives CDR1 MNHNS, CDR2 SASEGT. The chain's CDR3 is CASSEGPPYEQYF. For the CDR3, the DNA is TGTGCCAGCAGTGAAGGGCCCCCCTACGAGCAGTACTTC.

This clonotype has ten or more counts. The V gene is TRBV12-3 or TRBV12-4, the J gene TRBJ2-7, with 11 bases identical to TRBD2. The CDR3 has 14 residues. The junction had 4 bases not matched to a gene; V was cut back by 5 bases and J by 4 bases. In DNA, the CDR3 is TGTGCCAGCAGTACAACTAGCGGGAGTTACGAGCAGTACTTC. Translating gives CASSTTSGSYEQYF.

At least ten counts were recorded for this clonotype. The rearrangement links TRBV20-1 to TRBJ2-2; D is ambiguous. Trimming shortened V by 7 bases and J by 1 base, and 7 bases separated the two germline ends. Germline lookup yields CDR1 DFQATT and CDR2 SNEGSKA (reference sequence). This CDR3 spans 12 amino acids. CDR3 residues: CSVPRNTGELFF. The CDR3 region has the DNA TGCAGTGTACCCAGGAACACCGGGGAGCTGTTTTTT.

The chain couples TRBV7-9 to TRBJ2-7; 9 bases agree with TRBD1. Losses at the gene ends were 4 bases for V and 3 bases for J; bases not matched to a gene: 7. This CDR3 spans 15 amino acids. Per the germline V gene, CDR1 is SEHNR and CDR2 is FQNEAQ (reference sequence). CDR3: CASSYRDRVHYEQYF. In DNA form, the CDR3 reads TGTGCCAGCAGCTACCGGGACAGGGTACACTACGAGCAGTACTTC.

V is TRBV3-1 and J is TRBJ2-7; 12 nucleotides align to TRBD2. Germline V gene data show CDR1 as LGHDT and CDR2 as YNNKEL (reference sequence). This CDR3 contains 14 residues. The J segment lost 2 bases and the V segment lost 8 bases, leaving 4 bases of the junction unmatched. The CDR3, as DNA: TGTGCCAGCCGGAGGACTAGCGGGACCTACGAGCAGTACTTC. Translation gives CASRRTSGTYEQYF.

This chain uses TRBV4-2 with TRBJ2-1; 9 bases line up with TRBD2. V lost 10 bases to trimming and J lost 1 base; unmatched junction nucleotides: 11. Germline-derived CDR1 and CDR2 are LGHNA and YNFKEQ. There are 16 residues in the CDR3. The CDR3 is CAMGLEAGGSYNEQFF. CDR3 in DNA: TGTGCCATGGGCCTAGAAGCGGGGGGATCCTACAATGAGCAGTTCTTC.

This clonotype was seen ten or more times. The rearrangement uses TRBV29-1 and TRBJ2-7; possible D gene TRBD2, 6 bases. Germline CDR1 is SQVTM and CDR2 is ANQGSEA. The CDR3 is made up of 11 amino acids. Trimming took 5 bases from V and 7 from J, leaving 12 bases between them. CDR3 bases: TGCAGCGTTTCGGGAGTTCGGGAGCAGTACTTC. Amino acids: CSVSGVREQYF.

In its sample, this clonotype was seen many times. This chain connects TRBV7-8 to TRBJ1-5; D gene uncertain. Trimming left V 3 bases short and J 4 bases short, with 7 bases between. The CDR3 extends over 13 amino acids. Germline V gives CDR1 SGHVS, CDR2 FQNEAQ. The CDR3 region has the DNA TGTGCCAGCAGCTTGCCCGAAAATCAGCCCCAGCATTTT. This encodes CASSLPENQPQHF.

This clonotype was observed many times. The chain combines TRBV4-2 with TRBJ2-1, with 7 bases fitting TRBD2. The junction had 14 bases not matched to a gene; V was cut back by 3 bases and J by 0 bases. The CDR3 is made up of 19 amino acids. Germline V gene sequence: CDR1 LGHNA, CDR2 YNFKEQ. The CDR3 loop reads CASSHSYSGEGLSYNEQFF. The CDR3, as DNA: TGTGCCAGCAGCCATAGTTACTCGGGGGAGGGCCTCTCCTACAATGAGCAGTTCTTC.

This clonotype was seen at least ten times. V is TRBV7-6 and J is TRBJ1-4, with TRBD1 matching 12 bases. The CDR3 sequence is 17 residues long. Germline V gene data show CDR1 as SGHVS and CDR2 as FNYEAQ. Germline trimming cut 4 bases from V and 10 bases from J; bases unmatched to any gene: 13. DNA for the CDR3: TGTGCCAGCAGCTCTCTTTTGGGACAGGGGGCGCGGGGAAAACTGTTTTTT. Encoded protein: CASSSLLGQGARGKLFF.

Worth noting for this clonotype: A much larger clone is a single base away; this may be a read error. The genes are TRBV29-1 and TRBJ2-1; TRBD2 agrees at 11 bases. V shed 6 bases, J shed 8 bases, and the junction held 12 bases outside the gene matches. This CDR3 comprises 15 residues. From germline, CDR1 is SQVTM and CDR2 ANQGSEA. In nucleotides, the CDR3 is TGCAGCGTCTCTCTGAGGCTAGCGGGGGGCGATGAGCAGTTCTTC. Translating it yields CSVSLRLAGGDEQFF.

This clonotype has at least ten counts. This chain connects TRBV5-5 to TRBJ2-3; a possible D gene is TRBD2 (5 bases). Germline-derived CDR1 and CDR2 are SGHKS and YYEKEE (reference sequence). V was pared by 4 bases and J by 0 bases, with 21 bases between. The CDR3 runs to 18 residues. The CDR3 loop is CASSPLFRGYRSTDTQYF. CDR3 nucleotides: TGTGCCAGCAGCCCCTTATTCCGAGGGTACCGTAGCACAGATACGCAGTATTTT.

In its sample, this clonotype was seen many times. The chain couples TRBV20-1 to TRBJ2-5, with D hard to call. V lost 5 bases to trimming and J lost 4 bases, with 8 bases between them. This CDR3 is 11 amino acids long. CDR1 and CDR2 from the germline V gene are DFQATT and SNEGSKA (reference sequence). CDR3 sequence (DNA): TGCAGTGCTTTGCCGGGAGAGACCCAGTACTTC. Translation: CSALPGETQYF.

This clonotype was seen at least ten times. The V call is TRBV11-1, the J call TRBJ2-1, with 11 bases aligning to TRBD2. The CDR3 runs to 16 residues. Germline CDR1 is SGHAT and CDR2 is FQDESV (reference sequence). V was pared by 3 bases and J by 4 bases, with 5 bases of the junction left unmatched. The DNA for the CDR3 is TGTGCCAGCAGCTTCTCCGGGACTAGCGGTTACAATGAGCAGTTCTTC. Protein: CASSFSGTSGYNEQFF.

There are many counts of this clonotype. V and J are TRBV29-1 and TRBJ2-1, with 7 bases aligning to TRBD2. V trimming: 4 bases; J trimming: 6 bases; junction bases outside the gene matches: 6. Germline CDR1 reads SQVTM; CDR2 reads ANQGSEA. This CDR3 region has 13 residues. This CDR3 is CSVGAGLGNEQFF. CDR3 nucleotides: TGCAGCGTTGGAGCGGGGCTTGGCAATGAGCAGTTCTTC.

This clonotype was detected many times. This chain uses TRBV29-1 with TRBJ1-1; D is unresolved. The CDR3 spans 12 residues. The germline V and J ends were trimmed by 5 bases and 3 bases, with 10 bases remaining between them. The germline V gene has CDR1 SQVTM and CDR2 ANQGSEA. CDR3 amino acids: CSVHLSYTEAFF. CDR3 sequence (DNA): TGCAGCGTTCACTTGAGTTACACTGAAGCTTTCTTT.